This is a list of T cell receptor beta chains from one sample in a study of blood T cell repertoires in COVID-19. Assay used: immunoSEQ multiplex PCR; TCRdb lists only in-frame clones, some missing. This table has a few hundred thousand clones, approximately 83% appearing once. Sequencing used PBMCs or T cells enriched from blood (not recorded which). The receptors shown here come from a woman aged 40-49 years with acute COVID-19. Both conserved end residues are part of each CDR3. D genes are given only for firm matches. Only part of the rows carry a size: once, few, many, or a class if the clone is expanded.

V gene: TRBV19
J gene: TRBJ1-1
clone size: NA
D gene: NA
CDR3 DNA: TGTGCCAGTAGTAAGTCCGGGAACACTGAAGCTTTCTTT
CDR3 protein: CASSKSGNTEAFF

V gene: TRBV18
J gene: TRBJ2-5
clone size: few
D gene: TRBD2
CDR3 DNA: TGTGCCAGCTCACCGAGACTAGCGGACCAAGAGACCCAGTACTTC
CDR3 protein: CASSPRLADQETQYF

V gene: TRBV27
J gene: TRBJ1-1
clone size: NA
D gene: NA
CDR3 DNA: TGTGCCAGCAGTTTGGAGGGTTGGAACACTGAAGCTTTCTTT
CDR3 protein: CASSLEGWNTEAFF

V gene: TRBV7-2
J gene: TRBJ2-3
clone size: few
D gene: TRBD1
CDR3 DNA: TGTGCCAGCAGCTCTGGGACAGGGGTCATTGATACGCAGTATTTT
CDR3 protein: CASSSGTGVIDTQYF

V gene: TRBV7-2
J gene: TRBJ2-3
clone size: NA
D gene: TRBD1
CDR3 DNA: TGTGCCAGCAGACCGGGACAGGGTGGAGATACGCAGTATTTT
CDR3 protein: CASRPGQGGDTQYF

V gene: TRBV6-2/TRBV6-3
J gene: TRBJ2-7
clone size: once
D gene: NA
CDR3 DNA: TGTGCCAGCAGTTACGGCAGTGGCAGGGGAGTATGGGGCGAGCAGTACTTC
CDR3 protein: CASSYGSGRGVWGEQYF

V gene: TRBV7-9
J gene: TRBJ2-7
clone size: NA
D gene: TRBD1
CDR3 DNA: TGTGCCAGCAGCTTGACAGGGGGCAGAGGTTCCTACGAGCAGTACTTC
CDR3 protein: CASSLTGGRGSYEQYF

V gene: TRBV9
J gene: TRBJ2-3
clone size: few
D gene: NA
CDR3 DNA: TGTGCCAGCAACCTTGGAGGGAGCCCCACAGATACGCAGTATTTT
CDR3 protein: CASNLGGSPTDTQYF

V gene: TRBV10-2
J gene: TRBJ1-2
clone size: once
D gene: NA
CDR3 DNA: TGCGCCAGCAGGACCGACAGTTATGGCTACACCTTC
CDR3 protein: CASRTDSYGYTF

V gene: TRBV15
J gene: TRBJ1-4
clone size: few
D gene: TRBD1
CDR3 DNA: TGTGCCACCAGCAGAGATTTGCAGGGGGTGGGAGCTAATGAAAAACTGTTTTTT
CDR3 protein: CATSRDLQGVGANEKLFF

V gene: TRBV10-1
J gene: TRBJ1-2
clone size: few
D gene: NA
CDR3 DNA: TGCGCCAGCAGTGAGTCAAGTATAAGCGAGTCCTATGGCTACACCTTC
CDR3 protein: CASSESSISESYGYTF

V gene: TRBV7-3
J gene: TRBJ2-1
clone size: few
D gene: TRBD2
CDR3 DNA: TGTGCCAGCAGCGCAGGACTAGCTGCCGAGCAGTTCTTC
CDR3 protein: CASSAGLAAEQFF

V gene: TRBV3-1/TRBV3-2
J gene: TRBJ1-2
clone size: NA
D gene: NA
CDR3 DNA: TGTGCCAGCAGCCAAGTCAGGAACGGCTATGGCTACACCTTC
CDR3 protein: CASSQVRNGYGYTF

V gene: TRBV27
J gene: TRBJ1-4
clone size: NA
D gene: NA
CDR3 DNA: TGTGCCAGCGCGCCCCAGGGCCGGAGAACTAATGAAAAACTGTTTTTT
CDR3 protein: CASAPQGRRTNEKLFF

V gene: TRBV4-3
J gene: TRBJ1-1
clone size: NA
D gene: NA
CDR3 DNA: TGCGCCAGCAGCCAAGCCCCAGAGAACACTGAAGCTTTCTTT
CDR3 protein: CASSQAPENTEAFF